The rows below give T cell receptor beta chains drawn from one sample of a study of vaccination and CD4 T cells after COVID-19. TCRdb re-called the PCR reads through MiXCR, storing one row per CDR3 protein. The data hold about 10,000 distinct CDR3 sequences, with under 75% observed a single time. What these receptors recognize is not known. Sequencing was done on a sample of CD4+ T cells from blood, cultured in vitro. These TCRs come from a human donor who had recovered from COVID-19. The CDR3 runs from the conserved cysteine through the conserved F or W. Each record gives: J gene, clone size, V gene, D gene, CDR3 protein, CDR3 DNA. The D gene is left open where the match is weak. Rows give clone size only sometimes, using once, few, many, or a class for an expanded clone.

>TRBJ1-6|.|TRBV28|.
CASRLSPTGSPLHF
TGTGCCAGCAGACTTTCCCCGACCGGTTCACCCCTCCACTTT
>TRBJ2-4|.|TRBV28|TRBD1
CASSQNPGQGRLAKNIQYF
TGTGCCAGCAGTCAAAATCCGGGACAGGGACGACTAGCCAAAAACATTCAGTACTTC
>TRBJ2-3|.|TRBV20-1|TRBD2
CSELSGGFTDTQYF
TGCAGTGAATTAAGCGGGGGATTCACAGATACGCAGTATTTT
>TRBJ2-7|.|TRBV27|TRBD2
CASSLHLAGYEQYF
TGTGCCAGCAGTTTACACCTAGCGGGGTACGAGCAGTACTTC
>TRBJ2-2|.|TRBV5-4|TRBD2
CASSRGLAGGPNTGELFF
TGTGCCAGCAGCAGGGGACTAGCGGGAGGGCCTAACACCGGGGAGCTGTTTTTT
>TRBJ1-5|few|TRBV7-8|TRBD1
CASSSDRGSKPQHF
TGTGCCAGCAGCTCGGACAGGGGGAGTAAGCCCCAGCATTTT
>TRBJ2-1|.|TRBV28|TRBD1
CASQGQGPSSYNEQFF
TGTGCCAGCCAGGGACAGGGACCGAGCTCCTACAATGAGCAGTTCTTC
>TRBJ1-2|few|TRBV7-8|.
CASSLAGTNYGYTF
TGTGCCAGCAGCTTAGCCGGGACTAACTATGGCTACACCTTC
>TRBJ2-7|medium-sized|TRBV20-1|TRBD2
CSARDGQREAYEQYF
TGCAGTGCTAGAGATGGCCAGCGGGAGGCCTACGAGCAGTACTTC
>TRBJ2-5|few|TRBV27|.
CASSPTPLGETQYF
TGTGCCAGCAGTCCCACCCCCCTGGGAGAGACCCAGTACTTC
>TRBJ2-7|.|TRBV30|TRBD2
CAWSVSSGRYEQYF
TGTGCCTGGAGTGTTTCTAGCGGGAGATACGAGCAGTACTTC
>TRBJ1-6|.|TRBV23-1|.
CASGYRSHSPLHF
TGCGCCAGCGGCTACAGGTCCCACTCACCCCTCCACTTT